The rows below give T cell receptor beta chains drawn from one sample of a study of blood T cell repertoires in COVID-19. Clones were sequenced by immunoSEQ multiplex PCR, and TCRdb holds only the in-frame ones, with some missing. The table lists fewer than 400,000 clones, around 83% of them singletons. The sample comprised peripheral blood. The receptor set was obtained from a man younger than 45 with active or convalescent COVID-19. CDR3s include the opening cysteine and the closing phenylalanine or tryptophan. A D gene is named only where the DNA matches it firmly. A clone size is listed for some rows: how often the clone was seen (once, few, many), or a class if it is expanded.

>TRBJ2-7|TRBD2|TRBV5-1|NA
CASSAATSGSPYEQYF
TGCGCCAGCAGCGCCGCGACTAGCGGGAGTCCCTACGAGCAGTACTTC
>TRBJ2-5|TRBD2|TRBV28|few
CASSWSWTSGSKETQYF
TGTGCCAGCAGTTGGTCTTGGACTAGCGGGAGTAAGGAGACCCAGTACTTC
>TRBJ1-2|NA|TRBV6-5|NA
CASGWGEGYGYTF
TGTGCCAGCGGGTGGGGGGAAGGCTATGGCTACACCTTC
>TRBJ2-2|NA|TRBV9|once
CASSSSTGELFF
TGTGCCAGCAGCTCCAGCACCGGGGAGCTGTTTTTT
>TRBJ2-6|NA|TRBV5-1|few
CASSSLGLTSGANVLTF
TGCGCCAGCAGCTCTCTGGGACTGACCTCTGGGGCCAACGTCCTGACTTTC
>TRBJ2-6|NA|TRBV4-2|NA
CASSPLGANVLTF
TGTGCCAGCAGCCCCTTGGGGGCCAACGTCCTGACTTTC
>TRBJ2-4|NA|TRBV15|NA
CATSRTGTIAKNIQYF
TGTGCCACCAGCAGAACCGGGACAATAGCCAAAAACATTCAGTACTTC
>TRBJ2-3|TRBD2|TRBV7-9|NA
CASSLEAGLAGGLDTQYF
TGTGCCAGCAGCTTAGAAGCTGGACTAGCGGGAGGGCTGGATACGCAGTATTTT
>TRBJ2-5|NA|TRBV19|NA
CASSITAIETQYF
TGTGCCAGTAGTATCACAGCCATAGAGACCCAGTACTTC
>TRBJ1-3|NA|TRBV18|few
CASSPGARAGNTIYF
TGTGCCAGCTCACCAGGCGCCAGGGCTGGAAACACCATATATTTT
>TRBJ2-7|NA|TRBV6-5|NA
CASSYSLAVTYEQYF
TGTGCCAGCAGTTACTCGTTGGCGGTGACCTACGAGCAGTACTTC
>TRBJ1-2|NA|TRBV6-6|NA
CASSFSGYGYTF
TGTGCCAGCAGTTTTTCAGGATATGGCTACACCTTC
>TRBJ2-2|NA|TRBV6-5|NA
CASSPHITGELFF
TGTGCCAGCAGTCCCCACATCACCGGGGAGCTGTTTTTT
>TRBJ1-4|NA|TRBV19|NA
CASRTKAGKLFF
TGTGCCAGTAGGACGAAAGCGGGTAAACTGTTTTTT
>TRBJ1-3|NA|TRBV11-3|NA
CASSLRGDAGNTIYF
TGTGCCAGCAGCTTGCGGGGGGATGCTGGAAACACCATATATTTT
>TRBJ2-5|NA|TRBV7-9|few
CASSPRQSHGETQYF
TGTGCCAGCAGCCCCAGACAGTCCCACGGGGAGACCCAGTACTTC
>TRBJ2-7|TRBD2|TRBV19|NA
CASSTSSGATSYEQYF
TGTGCCAGTAGTACGTCTAGCGGGGCGACATCCTACGAGCAGTACTTC
>TRBJ1-2|NA|TRBV7-9|few
CASSSRDGDFYGYTF
TGTGCCAGCAGCTCGCGGGACGGGGATTTCTATGGCTACACCTTC
>TRBJ2-2|TRBD2|TRBV27|NA
CASSPGTSGAGGELFF
TGTGCCAGCAGTCCCGGGACTAGCGGGGCGGGCGGGGAGCTGTTTTTT
>TRBJ2-7|NA|TRBV6-5|NA
CASRRDGSSYEQYF
TGTGCCAGCCGTCGGGACGGGAGCTCCTACGAGCAGTACTTC
>TRBJ2-7|TRBD1|TRBV18|NA
CASSHQTGDEQYF
TGTGCCAGCTCACACCAGACAGGGGACGAGCAGTACTTC
>TRBJ1-4|NA|TRBV5-4|NA
CASSQQGGEKLFF
TGTGCCAGCAGCCAACAGGGTGGTGAAAAACTGTTTTTT
>TRBJ2-3|TRBD1|TRBV14|NA
CASSQRGPPNRDTQYF
TGTGCCAGCAGCCAGAGGGGGCCTCCTAATAGAGATACGCAGTATTTT
>TRBJ2-7|NA|TRBV12-3/TRBV12-4|NA
CASSFGSSYEQYF
TGTGCCAGCAGTTTTGGTAGCTCCTACGAGCAGTACTTC
>TRBJ1-3|TRBD1|TRBV2|NA
CASSDSGQSSGNTIYF
TGTGCCAGCAGTGATTCGGGACAGTCCTCTGGAAACACCATATATTTT
>TRBJ2-3|TRBD2|TRBV19|few
CASLWVGSGGRNTQYF
TGTGCCAGCCTATGGGTGGGTAGCGGGGGCCGGAATACGCAGTATTTT
>TRBJ2-5|TRBD1|TRBV11-2|NA
CASSPGTGIDQETQYF
TGTGCCAGCAGCCCGGGGACAGGGATAGACCAAGAGACCCAGTACTTC
>TRBJ2-3|TRBD2|TRBV24-1|NA
CATSDPGLAGSDTQYF
TGTGCCACCAGTGATCCGGGACTAGCGGGGTCAGATACGCAGTATTTT
>TRBJ1-4|NA|TRBV25-1|NA
CASSEYNAEINEKLFF
TGTGCCAGCAGTGAATATAACGCGGAGATTAATGAAAAACTGTTTTTT
>TRBJ2-1|TRBD2|TRBV15|NA
CATSESTGLAGLSSYNEQFF
TGTGCCACCAGCGAGAGTACCGGACTAGCGGGGTTGAGCTCCTACAATGAGCAGTTCTTC
>TRBJ2-3|TRBD2|TRBV24-1|once
CATSGAGGSTDTQYF
TGTGCCACCAGTGGAGCGGGAGGGTCCACAGATACGCAGTATTTT
>TRBJ2-1|TRBD1|TRBV4-3|NA
CASSPRTGTHNEQFF
TGCGCCAGCAGCCCCAGGACAGGGACCCACAATGAGCAGTTCTTC
>TRBJ1-5|TRBD1|TRBV10-3|NA
CAISESGTGKQPQHF
TGTGCCATCAGTGAGTCGGGGACAGGGAAACAGCCCCAGCATTTT
>TRBJ2-3|NA|TRBV2|NA
CASSGTGTTLSTDTQYF
TGTGCCAGCAGTGGGACAGGGACTACTCTTAGCACAGATACGCAGTATTTT
>TRBJ1-2|TRBD1|TRBV5-4|NA
CASSNDRGLEGYTF
TGTGCCAGCAGCAACGACAGGGGGTTAGAAGGCTACACCTTC
>TRBJ2-2|NA|TRBV28|NA
CASSPGSRGGTLTNTGELFF
TGTGCCAGCAGTCCCGGATCTCGCGGCGGAACACTTACGAACACCGGGGAGCTGTTTTTT
>TRBJ2-5|NA|TRBV7-2|NA
CASSLEAGSKETQYF
TGTGCCAGCAGCTTAGAGGCAGGGTCAAAAGAGACCCAGTACTTC
>TRBJ1-5|TRBD1|TRBV19|NA
CASRRTGNGQPQHF
TGTGCCAGTAGGCGGACAGGGAACGGCCAGCCCCAGCATTTT
>TRBJ1-1|NA|TRBV27|NA
CASSFTPGARSEAFF
TGTGCCAGCAGTTTTACCCCAGGTGCCCGCAGTGAAGCTTTCTTT
>TRBJ2-5|NA|TRBV30|NA
CAWSVVGGGETQYF
TGTGCCTGGAGTGTAGTTGGTGGAGGAGAGACCCAGTACTTC